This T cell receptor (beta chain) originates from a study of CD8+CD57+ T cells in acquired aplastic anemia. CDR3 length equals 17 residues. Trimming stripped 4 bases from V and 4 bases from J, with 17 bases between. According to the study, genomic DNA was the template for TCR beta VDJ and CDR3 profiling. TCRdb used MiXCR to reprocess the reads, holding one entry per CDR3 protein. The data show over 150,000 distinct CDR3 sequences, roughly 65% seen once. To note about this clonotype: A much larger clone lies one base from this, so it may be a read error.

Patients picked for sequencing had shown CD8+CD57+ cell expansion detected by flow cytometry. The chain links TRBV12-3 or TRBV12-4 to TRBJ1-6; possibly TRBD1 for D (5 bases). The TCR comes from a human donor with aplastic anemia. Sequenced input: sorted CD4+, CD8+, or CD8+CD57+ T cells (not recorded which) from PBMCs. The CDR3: CASSSLGAARYNSPLHF. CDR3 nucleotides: TGTGCCAGCAGTTCCCTTGGGGCGGCGAGGTATAATTCACCCCTCCACTTT.